A single sample is the source of the 27 T cell receptor beta chains below, sequenced in a study of blood T cells in healthy people across ages. For the second PCR, which ran for about 7 to 11 cycles, a sample-barcoded 5' primer and a J-beta primer mix were used. TCRdb ran MiXCR on the 5' RACE reads and lists one entry per CDR3 protein. The sample consists of over a million distinct CDR3 sequences, roughly 45% of them appearing once. Sequencing was done on a sample of blood. These receptors were obtained from a woman in her sixties or seventies in good health.

As for this clonotype: A much more abundant neighbour one base away suggests this may be a read error. This chain joins TRBV29-1 and TRBJ2-7, with unresolved D. The CDR3 spans 13 residues. Between the trimmed V and J ends, which lost 3 bases and 1 base, there was a span of 10 bases. The germline CDR1 and CDR2 sequences are SQVTM and ANQGSEA. CDR3: CSVDSEGSYEQYF. CDR3 in DNA: TGCAGCGTTGATAGTGAAGGGTCCTACGAGCAGTACTTC.

Concerning this clonotype itself: One end of the junction does not line up with germline, which may come from a read error. This chain connects TRBV9 to TRBJ2-1; TRBD1 matches at 7 bases. Germline V gene sequence: CDR1 SGDLS, CDR2 YYNGEE. CDR3 size: 16 residues. The CDR3: CACSAAQGVSYNEQFF. The CDR3 coding sequence is TGTGCCTGCAGCGCAGCCCAGGGGGTCTCCTACAATGAGCAGTTCTTC.

This chain uses TRBV20-1 with TRBJ2-2; 8 nucleotides line up with TRBD2. Germline CDR1 and CDR2: DFQATT and SNEGSKA (reference sequence). This CDR3 comprises 18 residues. V shed 0 bases, J shed 1 base, and the junction held 10 bases outside the gene matches. The CDR3 DNA follows: TGCAGTGCTAGAGATTCCTCCTCCGGGACTAGGAACACCGGGGAGCTGTTTTTT. Encoded protein: CSARDSSSGTRNTGELFF.

Many counts were recorded for this clonotype. V usage is TRBV6-2 or TRBV6-3 and J usage is TRBJ2-7; D unresolved. The CDR3 length is 12 residues. V was clipped by 8 bases and J by 2 bases, with 10 bases between them. Per the germline V gene, CDR1 is MNHEY and CDR2 is SVGEGT. The CDR3 protein is CASGLQPYEQYF. Written as DNA, the CDR3 is TGTGCCAGCGGTCTACAGCCCTACGAGCAGTACTTC.

The CDR3 region has the DNA TGTGCCAGCAGCCAAAGAGCGGGAGGGAGGTACAATGAGCAGTACTTC. This codes for CASSQRAGGRYNEQYF. The V and J genes are TRBV7-9 and TRBJ2-1; the match to TRBD2 covers 10 bases. TRBJ2-7 matches the DNA end more closely, so the J call is doubtful. Germline assignment: CDR1 SEHNR and CDR2 FQNEAQ (reference sequence). The CDR3 runs 16 residues.

V is TRBV20-1 and J is TRBJ2-3, with unresolved D. This CDR3 comprises 14 residues. Germline CDR1 DFQATT, CDR2 SNEGSKA (reference sequence). The V end was cut by 3 bases, the J end by 0 bases, with 10 bases between. CDR3 loop: CSASREASTDTQYF. In DNA form, the CDR3 reads TGCAGTGCTAGTAGAGAGGCTAGCACAGATACGCAGTATTTT.

The J gene is TRBJ2-5, the V gene TRBV5-1; D possibly matches TRBD1 or TRBD2 (6 bases each). Per germline, CDR1 SGHRS and CDR2 YFSETQ. Trimming stripped 4 bases from V and 5 bases from J, with 18 bases between. This CDR3 has 15 residues. CDR3 DNA: TGCGCCAGCAGCGCAGAAGGGGGGATCACGGAGACCCAGTACTTC. This gives the protein CASSAEGGITETQYF.

The gene calls are TRBV5-4 and TRBJ2-7, with 11 bases lining up with TRBD2. The J segment lost 6 bases and the V segment lost 4 bases, leaving 3 bases of the junction unmatched. CDR1 and CDR2 from the germline V gene are SGHNT and YYREEE (reference sequence). The CDR3 runs to 13 residues. The CDR3 sequence is CASSASGRSEQYF. In DNA, the CDR3 is TGTGCCAGCAGCGCTAGCGGGAGGAGCGAGCAGTACTTC. Full variable domain (missing parts from reference TRBV5-4 and TRBJ2-7): ETGVTQSPTHLIKTRGQQVTLRCSSQSGHNTVSWYQQALGQGPQFIFQYYREEENGRGNFPPRFSGLQFPNYSSELNVNALELDDSALYLCASSASGRSEQYFGPGTRLTVT.

This sequence joins TRBV5-1 and TRBJ2-5; D assignment may be TRBD1 or TRBD2 (5 bases each). This CDR3 spans 14 amino acids. Trimming cost V 2 bases and J 11 bases, with 19 bases left between them. Germline V gene lookup returns CDR1 SGHRS and CDR2 YFSETQ. CDR3 in DNA: TGCGCCAGCAGCTTCGAGAGGGGCCTGGGTGAGCAGTACTTC. This translates into CASSFERGLGEQYF.

This clonotype showed up just a few times. The chain links TRBV3-1 to TRBJ2-7; no reliable D call. The CDR3 extends over 14 amino acids. CDR1 LGHDT and CDR2 YNNKEL come from the germline V gene (reference sequence). Between the trimmed V and J ends, which lost 4 bases and 6 bases, there was a span of 16 bases. CDR3 sequence (DNA): TGTGCCAGCAGCCTAGGGTCCGCGCCTACCGAGCAGTACTTC. Its translation: CASSLGSAPTEQYF.

This clonotype was seen a few times. The V gene is TRBV2, the J gene TRBJ2-4; no clear D gene. V shed 10 bases and J shed 4 bases, with 8 bases lying between them. Germline CDR1 SNHLY, CDR2 FYNNEI. CDR3 length: 11 residues. The CDR3 loop reads CATRSKNIQYF. DNA for the CDR3: TGTGCCACCCGTTCAAAAAACATTCAGTACTTC.

This clonotype was counted between two and nine times. The gene calls are TRBV6-5 and TRBJ1-5, with 10 bases matching TRBD1. V shed 4 bases, J shed 2 bases, and the junction held 5 bases outside the gene matches. This CDR3 region has 16 residues. Per germline, CDR1 MNHEY and CDR2 SVGAGI. CDR3 DNA sequence: TGTGCCAGCAGTTCTGAAGGGACAGGGGGCAATCAGCCCCAGCATTTT. Translated: CASSSEGTGGNQPQHF.

The chain couples TRBV7-9 to TRBJ1-4, with D unclear. CDR1 is SEHNR, CDR2 FQNEAQ, per germline (reference sequence). V was clipped by 1 base and J by 16 bases, with 13 bases between them. The CDR3 covers 12 residues. The CDR3 DNA follows: TGTGCCAGCAGCTTAGGCGTCGATGGGTGGTTTTTT. Translation gives CASSLGVDGWFF.

The rearrangement links TRBV5-1 to TRBJ2-7; 7 nucleotides align to TRBD1. This CDR3 has 12 residues. Germline values: CDR1 SGHRS, CDR2 YFSETQ. V lost 1 base and J lost 6; bases outside the gene matches: 1. The CDR3 protein is CASSLKGAEQYF. CDR3 nucleotides: TGCGCCAGCAGCTTGAAGGGGGCCGAGCAGTACTTC.

The CDR3: CASSVGLGTQETQYF. Here the CDR3 DNA reads TGTGCCAGCAGCGTAGGGTTAGGTACCCAAGAGACCCAGTACTTC. The chain recombines TRBV9 with TRBJ2-5, with D unclear. The CDR3 has 15 amino acids. Trimming shortened V by 0 bases and J by 1 base, and 10 bases separated the two germline ends. CDR1 and CDR2 (germline): SGDLS, YYNGEE.

The rearrangement links TRBV27 to TRBJ2-5, with unresolved D. The CDR3 is made up of 12 amino acids. Between the trimmed V and J ends, which lost 8 bases and 5 bases, there was a span of 12 bases. Germline V gives CDR1 MNHEY, CDR2 SMNVEV (reference sequence). As DNA, the CDR3 is TGTGCCAGCGGTCACAGTTGGGAGACCCAGTACTTC. Its protein product is CASGHSWETQYF.

The chain couples TRBV6-5 to TRBJ1-1, with D perhaps TRBD1 (5 bases). CDR3 length equals 14 residues. V lost 6 bases and J 0 bases, leaving 11 bases between the germline ends. The germline gives CDR1 MNHEY, CDR2 SVGAGI. DNA for the CDR3: TGTGCCAGCAGATCACGGGGGATGAACACTGAAGCTTTCTTT. This sequence encodes CASRSRGMNTEAFF.

This clonotype occurred a few times. The chain recombines TRBV7-3 with TRBJ2-3, with 7 bases identical to TRBD2. Germline CDR1 is SGHTA and CDR2 is FQGTGA. This CDR3 has 17 amino acids. V was pared by 5 bases and J by 3 bases, with 14 bases of the junction left unmatched. The CDR3 coding sequence is TGTGCCAGCAGCCTCAAATTGGGGGAGGGCCGGACAGATACGCAGTATTTT. This sequence encodes CASSLKLGEGRTDTQYF.

This clonotype was counted at least ten times. The CDR3 here is CASSLGVQGETQYF. DNA for the CDR3: TGTGCCAGCAGTTTAGGTGTCCAGGGGGAGACCCAGTACTTC. The chain recombines TRBV12-3 or TRBV12-4 with TRBJ2-5, with TRBD1 as a possible D gene (6 bases). Between the trimmed V and J ends, which lost 1 base and 5 bases, there was a span of 11 bases. This CDR3 is built from 14 residues.

This clonotype was counted between two and nine times. The gene calls are TRBV27 and TRBJ2-1; 10 positions match TRBD1. CDR1 is MNHEY, CDR2 SMNVEV, per germline (reference sequence). With 6 bases clipped from V and 9 bases from J, the junction kept 11 bases outside the gene matches. The CDR3 loop spans 15 amino acids. The CDR3 sequence is CASSKTGGGWGEQFF. In nucleotides, the CDR3 is TGTGCCAGCAGCAAGACAGGGGGCGGGTGGGGTGAGCAGTTCTTC.

This clonotype was counted only a few times. V and J are TRBV9 and TRBJ2-5; D uncertain. Germline assignment: CDR1 SGDLS and CDR2 YYNGEE. The ends were cut back, 1 base at V and 5 bases at J, with 12 bases in the middle. CDR3 length equals 14 residues. The chain's CDR3 is CASSVSSLFETQYF. In DNA, the CDR3 is TGTGCCAGCAGCGTATCCTCCCTTTTTGAGACCCAGTACTTC.

V gene TRBV24-1 combines with J gene TRBJ2-1; D possibly uses TRBD1 or TRBD2 (5 bases each). CDR3 size: 14 residues. The V end lost 9 bases, the J end lost 2 bases, and 13 bases lay between the germline ends. Germline-derived CDR1 and CDR2 are KGHDR and SFDVKD. The CDR3 spells CATGRDPPYNEQFF. CDR3 DNA: TGTGCCACCGGCCGGGACCCCCCCTACAATGAGCAGTTCTTC.

This chain uses TRBV5-1 with TRBJ2-5; TRBD2 agrees at 8 bases. The CDR3 consists of 14 residues. V was pared by 4 bases and J by 12 bases, with 14 bases of the junction left unmatched. The germline gives CDR1 SGHRS, CDR2 YFSETQ. The CDR3, as DNA: TGCGCCAGCAGCCCGCCCAGCGGGAGCTCCGAGGAGTACTTC. As protein: CASSPPSGSSEEYF.

The sample holds one count of this clonotype. This chain joins TRBV6-2 or TRBV6-3 and TRBJ2-7; 8 bases match TRBD2. The CDR3 spans 13 residues. Trimming removed 7 bases from V and 2 bases from J; junction bases left unmatched: 4. Germline V gene lookup returns CDR1 MNHEY and CDR2 SVGEGT. The CDR3, as DNA: TGTGCCAGCACCACGGGACTAGCCTACGAGCAGTACTTC. The encoded protein is CASTTGLAYEQYF.

The V gene is TRBV7-9, the J gene TRBJ2-1, with D uncertain. CDR1 is SEHNR, CDR2 FQNEAQ, per germline (reference sequence). V was shortened by 4 bases and J by 0 bases, with 13 bases between the two germline ends. This CDR3 contains 16 residues. The chain's CDR3 is CASSSVGVGSYNEQFF. CDR3 coding DNA: TGTGCCAGCAGCTCCGTAGGTGTTGGCTCCTACAATGAGCAGTTCTTC. Using reference TRBV7-9 and TRBJ2-1 for the parts outside the CDR3, the full variable domain is DTGVSQNPRHKITKRGQNVTFRCDPISEHNRLYWYRQTLGQGPEFLTYFQNEAQLEKSRLLSDRFSAERPKGSFSTLEIQRTEQGDSAMYLCASSSVGVGSYNEQFFGPGTRLTVL.

This clonotype was counted a few times. Germline and junction disagree at one end, which may indicate a read error. This chain connects TRBV25-1 to TRBJ2-1, with D perhaps matching TRBD1 (5 bases). Germline assignment: CDR1 MGHDK and CDR2 SYGVNS. The CDR3 extends over 13 amino acids. The CDR3 protein is CASSARVWDEQFF. CDR3 nucleotide sequence: TGTGCCAGTAGTGCCAGGGTCTGGGATGAGCAGTTCTTC.

This clonotype was found a few times. The V and J genes are TRBV6-5 and TRBJ2-1, with 9 bases lining up with TRBD1. This CDR3 region has 15 residues. Germline CDR1 reads MNHEY; CDR2 reads SVGAGI. Trimming at V came to 1 base and at J to 5 bases, leaving 3 bases not matched to a gene. The CDR3, as DNA: TGTGCCAGCAGTTACTGGGGACAGGGCAACAATGAGCAGTTCTTC. Amino acids: CASSYWGQGNNEQFF.